Listed below are T cell receptor beta chains from one sample, sequenced in a study of blood T cell repertoires in COVID-19. The protocol was immunoSEQ multiplex PCR, while the TCRdb copy is restricted to in-frame clones and leaves out a portion. There are approximately 260,000 clones in the sample; approximately 91% occur only once, and 2% to 2.5% lies in the top ten. Sequencing used peripheral blood. The receptors here all came from a man aged 50 to 59 with acute or convalescent COVID-19. Each CDR3 is given with its conserved first and last residue. Each record gives: D gene, J gene, clone size, CDR3 length, V gene, CDR3 DNA, CDR3 protein. The D gene is left open where the match is weak. Only some rows state a clone size, as once, few, many or a class for expanded clones.

NA TRBJ1-1 NA 13 TRBV12-3/TRBV12-4 TGTGCCAGCAGCCCGTATGTAGACACTGAAGCTTTCTTT CASSPYVDTEAFF
NA TRBJ2-1 NA 14 TRBV5-1 TGCGCCAGCAGCTTCACAGGGTCCTACAATGAGCAGTTCTTC CASSFTGSYNEQFF
TRBD1 TRBJ2-7 NA 14 TRBV5-6 TGTGCCAGCAGCGCGGGACAGGGAATTTACGAGCAGTACTTC CASSAGQGIYEQYF
TRBD2 TRBJ2-4 NA 15 TRBV7-3 TGTGCCAGCAGCTTAAGCACTAGCGGGGCGCACATTCAGTACTTC CASSLSTSGAHIQYF
NA TRBJ1-2 many 14 TRBV5-5 TGTGCCAGCAGCCCACAGGGTTTGGGCTATGGCTACACCTTC CASSPQGLGYGYTF
NA TRBJ2-7 NA 14 TRBV7-2 TGTGCCAGCATCATCGGGACATCCACTGGGGAGCAGTACTTC CASIIGTSTGEQYF
TRBD1 TRBJ1-2 NA 15 TRBV6-1 TGTGCCAGCAGTGAAGCGGGGCAGGGGGCCTGGGGCTACACCTTC CASSEAGQGAWGYTF
NA TRBJ1-1 NA 14 TRBV9 TGTGCCAGCAGCCTACTTGAGATGAACACTGAAGCTTTCTTT CASSLLEMNTEAFF
NA TRBJ2-4 NA 16 TRBV18 TGTGCCAGCTCACCACCCTCAGGGCTAGCCAAAAACATTCAGTACTTC CASSPPSGLAKNIQYF
TRBD2 TRBJ2-4 NA 16 TRBV29-1 TGCAGCGTTGAACGGGGGGGGGCACAAGCCAAAAACATTCAGTACTTC CSVERGGAQAKNIQYF
TRBD1 TRBJ1-1 NA 14 TRBV5-1 TGCGCCAGCAGCTTGTCAGGGGGCGGGGCTGAAGCTTTCTTT CASSLSGGGAEAFF
TRBD1 TRBJ2-5 NA 13 TRBV7-9 TGTGCCAGCAGCTTAGAGACAGGGCAGACCCAGTACTTC CASSLETGQTQYF
TRBD1 TRBJ1-1 NA 18 TRBV7-8 TGTGCCAGCAGCTTAGGCTTCCCTCGGACAGGCCAGAACACTGAAGCTTTCTTT CASSLGFPRTGQNTEAFF
NA TRBJ1-1 NA 14 TRBV4-1 TGCGCCAGCAGCCAGGATCACAGGAGCACTGAAGCTTTCTTT CASSQDHRSTEAFF
NA TRBJ1-6 NA 15 TRBV3-1/TRBV3-2 TGTGCCAGCAGCCCAGCGGGCACGACCGGGAAGGAGCTCCACTTT CASSPAGTTGKELHF
TRBD1 TRBJ1-1 NA 17 TRBV5-4 TGTGCCAGCAGCTTGAGATCATACAGGGGGGGGAACACTGAAGCTTTCTTT CASSLRSYRGGNTEAFF
TRBD2 TRBJ2-7 NA 13 TRBV10-3 TGTGCCATCAGTGTGGGCGGGGGCTACGAGCAGTACTTC CAISVGGGYEQYF
NA TRBJ1-2 NA 15 TRBV5-1 TGCGCCAGCAGCTTGAGCTCTCCCGGGGACTATGGCTACACCTTC CASSLSSPGDYGYTF
TRBD1 TRBJ1-5 NA 13 TRBV20-1 TGCAGTGCTAGTCAGGGGGCTGAACAGCCCCAGCATTTT CSASQGAEQPQHF
NA TRBJ2-5 NA 15 TRBV5-1 TGCGCCAGCAGCTGGGGGGACAGTTTGGGGGAGACCCAGTACTTC CASSWGDSLGETQYF
TRBD2 TRBJ2-5 NA 14 TRBV2 TGTGCCAGCACCACCCGGGGGGGTGAAGAGACCCAGTACTTC CASTTRGGEETQYF
NA TRBJ2-3 NA 16 TRBV25-1 TGTGCCAGCAGTGAATTACTACAGGGTGGACGGGATACGCAGTATTTT CASSELLQGGRDTQYF
TRBD2 TRBJ2-4 NA 17 TRBV4-1 TGCGCCAGCAGCCAAGGACTAGCGGGGGGGCGAGGGAACATTCAGTACTTC CASSQGLAGGRGNIQYF
NA TRBJ2-7 NA 13 TRBV27 TGTGCCAGCAGTTCCCTCAGGCTCTACGAGCAGTACTTC CASSSLRLYEQYF
TRBD1 TRBJ2-7 NA 15 TRBV4-2 TGTGCCAGCACCAGGGGGGACAGGGCCACCTACGAGCAGTACTTC CASTRGDRATYEQYF
NA TRBJ2-3 NA 14 TRBV10-1 TGCGCCAGCAGTGCAGGGATGGGCCCAGATACGCAGTATTTT CASSAGMGPDTQYF
NA TRBJ1-2 NA 13 TRBV10-2 TGCGCCAGTAATTTAGGAGGGATGAATGGCTACACCTTC CASNLGGMNGYTF
NA TRBJ1-2 once 13 TRBV6-5 TGTGCCAGCAGTTACACGACTTACGATGGCTACACCTTC CASSYTTYDGYTF
NA TRBJ2-5 NA 14 TRBV5-8 TGTGCCAGCAGCTTGTTCGGGGAACAAGAGACCCAGTACTTC CASSLFGEQETQYF
NA TRBJ2-7 few 14 TRBV3-1/TRBV3-2 TGTGCCAGCAGCCTCTCTCAGAGGGAGTACGAGCAGTACTTC CASSLSQREYEQYF
NA TRBJ2-3 NA 12 TRBV9 TGTGCCAGCAGCGTCGTCCGGGGTACGCAGTATTTT CASSVVRGTQYF
NA TRBJ2-7 NA 14 TRBV5-4 TGTGCCAGCAGCCCAGTGGCGGGGCCCTACGAGCAGTACTTC CASSPVAGPYEQYF
NA TRBJ1-2 NA 14 TRBV25-1 TGTGCCAGCAGTGATTGGACCATGAAGGGGGGCTACACCTTC CASSDWTMKGGYTF
NA TRBJ1-2 once 13 TRBV6-5 TGTGCCAGCAGTTACGGGAGGGATGGTGGCTACACCTTC CASSYGRDGGYTF
NA TRBJ1-1 NA 14 TRBV6-1 TGTGCCAGCAGTGAACTAAACAGAAACACTGAAGCTTTCTTT CASSELNRNTEAFF
NA TRBJ1-2 NA 14 TRBV15 TGTGCCACGGGGAACAGGGAATTCTCGGGCGGCTACACCTTC CATGNREFSGGYTF
NA TRBJ1-1 NA 14 TRBV5-1 TGCGCCAGCAGCCCACAGGGCAAATCGTCTGAAGCTTTCTTT CASSPQGKSSEAFF
TRBD1 TRBJ1-3 many 16 TRBV7-9 TGTGCCAGCAGCCCCCAGACAGGGATCTCTGGAAACACCATATATTTT CASSPQTGISGNTIYF
TRBD1 TRBJ2-1 NA 16 TRBV6-6 TGTGCCAGCAGTTACTCGAGACAGGGGGCCCGCAATGAGCAGTTCTTC CASSYSRQGARNEQFF
TRBD1 TRBJ1-5 once 15 TRBV19 TGTGCCAGTAGTGCCTACAGGGGCGAGGGCCAGCCCCAGCATTTT CASSAYRGEGQPQHF
NA TRBJ1-6 NA 16 TRBV5-1 TGCGCCAGCAGCTTGGGGGGGCCCCGATATAATTCACCCCTCCACTTT CASSLGGPRYNSPLHF
NA TRBJ1-1 NA 13 TRBV7-9 TGTGCCAGCAGTCTAGAGGGGGACACTGAAGCTTTCTTT CASSLEGDTEAFF